This T cell receptor beta chain is drawn from a study of blood T cells in healthy people across ages. Germline lookup yields CDR1 SGHRS and CDR2 YFSETQ. V shed 4 bases and J shed 3 bases, with 13 bases lying between them. The CDR3 covers 14 residues. Sample-barcoded 5' priming and a J-beta primer mix drove a second PCR of about 7 to 12 cycles. TCRdb ran MiXCR on the 5' RACE reads and lists one entry per CDR3 protein. The sample has around 520,000 distinct CDR3 sequences; 25% to 35% are singletons. These sequences were also reported in another study, on T cells of mothers and their children. As that report states: RNA extracted was entirely used for cDNA synthesis, around 1.5 ug per 15 ul. In the second PCR, M1S primer introduced barcodes and 2-4 random bases. Thymic selection shapes TCR recombination output in related pairs, and it does so similarly in unrelated pairs. Related mother-child pairs showed slightly higher but non-significant overlap than unrelated pairs.

Material for sequencing was blood. The V gene is TRBV5-1, the J gene TRBJ1-1, with D perhaps TRBD1 (5 bases). The clonotype was recovered from a boy aged 2 to 10 in good health. The CDR3 DNA reads as TGCGCCAGCAGCCCCCGGTCGGGGGACACTGAAGCTTTCTTT. Translation gives CASSPRSGDTEAFF.